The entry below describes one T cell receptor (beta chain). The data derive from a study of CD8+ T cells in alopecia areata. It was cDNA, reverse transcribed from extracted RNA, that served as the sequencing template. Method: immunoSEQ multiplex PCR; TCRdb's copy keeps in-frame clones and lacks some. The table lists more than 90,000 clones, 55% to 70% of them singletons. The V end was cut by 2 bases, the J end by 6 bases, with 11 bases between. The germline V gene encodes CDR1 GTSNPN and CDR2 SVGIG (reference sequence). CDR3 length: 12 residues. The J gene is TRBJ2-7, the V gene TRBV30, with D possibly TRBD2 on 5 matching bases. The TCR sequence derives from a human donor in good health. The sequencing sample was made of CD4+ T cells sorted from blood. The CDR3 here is CAWSSGVREQYF. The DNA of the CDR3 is TGTGCCTGGAGTAGCGGAGTTCGCGAGCAGTACTTC.